The source of this TCR beta chain is a study of blood T cells in healthy people across ages. The study's findings and limits: Greater diversity and more naive CD4+ cells were seen in long-lived donors than in aged donors.

A second PCR, run for roughly 7 to 12 cycles, used a sample-barcoded 5' primer plus a J-beta primer mix. TCRdb redid the calling of the 5' RACE reads with MiXCR, one entry per CDR3 protein. The data hold approximately 850,000 distinct CDR3 sequences, with under 45% observed a single time. Germline V lookup: CDR1 SGHTA, CDR2 FQGNSA. The V gene lost 1 base and the J gene lost 4 bases, with 8 bases spanning the gap. The length of the CDR3 is 13 residues. Total RNA was isolated from each sample in quantities of at least 5 micrograms. In its sample, this clonotype was seen a few times. Antigen specificity is unknown.

The chain has TRBV7-2 and TRBJ2-7; D is unclear. This TCR came from a man aged 55 to 70 in good health. Sequencing was done on a sample of blood. This CDR3 is CASSLEVQYEQYF. CDR3 sequence (DNA): TGTGCCAGCAGCTTAGAGGTGCAATACGAGCAGTACTTC.